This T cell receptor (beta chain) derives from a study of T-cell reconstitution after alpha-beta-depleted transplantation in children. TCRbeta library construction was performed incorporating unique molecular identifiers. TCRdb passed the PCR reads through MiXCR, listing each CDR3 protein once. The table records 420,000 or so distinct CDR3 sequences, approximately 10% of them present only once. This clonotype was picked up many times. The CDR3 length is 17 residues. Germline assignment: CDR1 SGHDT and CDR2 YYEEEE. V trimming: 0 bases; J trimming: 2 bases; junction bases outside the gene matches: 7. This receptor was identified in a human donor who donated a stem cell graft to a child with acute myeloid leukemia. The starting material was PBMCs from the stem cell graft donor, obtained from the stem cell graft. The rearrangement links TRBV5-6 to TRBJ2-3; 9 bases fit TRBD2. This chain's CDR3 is CASSLGLAGFSTDTQYF. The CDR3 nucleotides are TGTGCCAGCAGCTTGGGGCTAGCGGGGTTCTCCACAGATACGCAGTATTTT.